This TCR beta chain was profiled in a study of blood T cell repertoires in COVID-19 (dated by TCRdb to the early 2020s). Broadly, across the study: The collaborator samples originated in the United States, Italy and Spain and spanned the acute and convalescent phases of COVID-19. The prospective study material was composed of cDNA or gDNA derived from T cells, B-cell-depleted T cells, or PBMCs. Subjects who had been exposed to COVID-19, were actively infected with it, or had recovered from it provided the deeply sampled blood TCRbeta repertoires that made up the dataset. A freely available public database, intended as a resource for researchers studying the immune response to SARS-CoV-2, is where the repertoires were released. Samples came from the ongoing ImmuneRACE study (first 160 participants) plus 1,254 subjects from 6 global collaborators. A de-identified subject ID, COVID-19 status, age in years and sex were almost always included in the sample metadata. Where available, HLA class I and class II types were obtained from metadata supplied by the sample provider rather than from assay-based typing. The paper as a whole reports these results and caveats: The quantity of clinical and demographic metadata differed by source and by participant and was supplied without curation.

On this clone: The clone's antigen remains unknown. One base away there is no much larger clone; base qualities are not given.

The immunoSEQ Assay, a bias-controlled multiplex PCR, was used to amplify TCRbeta CDR3 regions from genomic DNA. On the authors' methods: Within the assay, amplification of reference gene primers was used to estimate how many nucleated cells each sample contained. Sequence reads were collapsed and filtered to measure the absolute abundance of every unique TCRbeta CDR3 rearrangement. For each sample, productive Simpson clonality was calculated by taking the square root of Simpson's diversity index across productive rearrangements. TCRdb re-hosts the immuneACCESS table, in-frame sequences only. Its copies lack some clones; in the studies checked, an unresolved V gene accounts for under half of them, and the cause for the rest is not known. V and J calls and clone size are those listed in that table; D and trimming were worked out from the DNA. Across this sample there are 65,000 to 100,000 clones, with approximately 84% seen only once. The ten largest clonotypes hold over 10% of the sample.

Collaborating institutions collected whole blood in K2EDTA tubes following their own protocols. For TCRbeta analysis, collaborator samples were shipped as frozen whole blood, as isolated PBMCs, or as DNA extracted from either sample type. Sample: peripheral blood. The receptor comes from a human donor in a cohort sampled during active COVID-19.

For the CDR3, the sequence is CASSLERGRSGANVLTF. The DNA is TGTGCCAGCAGCTTAGAAAGAGGGCGAAGTGGGGCCAACGTCCTGACTTTC. Recombination joined TRBV7-6 with TRBJ2-6; perhaps TRBD2 is the D gene, with 5 bases matching. V sheds 1 base and J sheds 3 bases, leaving 13 bases between their ends. The CDR3 sequence holds 17 residues, the cysteine and phenylalanine included. The only DNA kept is the CDR3, 51 bases in frame from the first base. CDR1 and CDR2, per the germline V gene, are SGHVS and FNYEAQ.